These 30 T cell receptor beta chains came from one sample sequenced in a study of T cell responses to AZD1222 COVID-19 vaccine. Libraries were prepared by immunoSEQ multiplex PCR; TCRdb keeps only in-frame clonotypes and omits some of them. The repertoire holds about 180,000 clones, 88% seen once, with approximately 0.49% in the top ten. This sample comprised peripheral blood, obtained on day 0 of AZD1222 vaccination. The origin of the receptors is an adult in good health.

The chain employs TRBV6-1 and TRBJ2-5, with 14 nucleotides matching TRBD2. The CDR3 runs 16 residues. Trimming cost V 1 base and J 2 bases; bases outside gene matches: 0. The germline V gene has CDR1 MNHNS and CDR2 SASEGT. In DNA, the CDR3 is TGTGCCAGCAGTGAAGGACTAGCGGGGGGGCAAGAGACCCAGTACTTC. It is translated as CASSEGLAGGQETQYF.

The chain carries TRBV9 and TRBJ2-7; 10 bases are a match to TRBD1. Unmatched junction bases numbered 5, after V lost 3 bases and J lost 2 bases. This CDR3 has 15 residues. The germline V gene has CDR1 SGDLS and CDR2 YYNGEE. CDR3 in amino acids: CASSDRDRGTYEQYF. In DNA, the CDR3 is TGTGCCAGCAGCGACCGGGACAGGGGAACCTACGAGCAGTACTTC.

V is TRBV11-3 and J is TRBJ2-4; TRBD2 is a possible D gene (6 bases). This CDR3 region has 14 residues. In germline, CDR1 is SGHNT, CDR2 YENEEA. The V gene lost 5 bases and the J gene lost 8 bases, with 16 bases spanning the gap. The CDR3 bases are TGTGCCAGCAGCGCCCTACGGGAGTGGGACATTCAGTACTTC. Protein: CASSALREWDIQYF.

The gene calls are TRBV3-1 (or the pseudogene TRBV3-2) and TRBJ2-5, with a weak D call TRBD1 (6 bases). Germline CDR1 and CDR2: LGHDT and YNNKEL (reference sequence). This CDR3 spans 12 amino acids. Trimming left V 4 bases short and J 9 bases short, with 12 bases between. The CDR3 nucleotides are TGTGCCAGCAGCCCGGACAGACAACCCCAGTACTTC. The encoded protein is CASSPDRQPQYF.

This chain joins TRBV6-2 or TRBV6-3 and TRBJ2-7; D remains unclear. Trimming took 1 base from V and 7 from J, leaving 11 bases between them. CDR3 length: 13 amino acids. Per the germline V gene, CDR1 is MNHEY and CDR2 is SVGEGT. CDR3 DNA: TGTGCCAGCAGTTACTACCAGGTTAGGGAGCAGTACTTC. It is translated as CASSYYQVREQYF.

The gene calls are TRBV20-1 and TRBJ1-1; no clear D. The CDR3 is made up of 13 amino acids. V was trimmed by 3 bases and J by 1 base, leaving 9 bases between them. Germline V gene lookup returns CDR1 DFQATT and CDR2 SNEGSKA (reference sequence). The CDR3 protein is CSASPIQNTEAFF. The CDR3 DNA follows: TGCAGTGCTAGTCCCATCCAGAACACTGAAGCTTTCTTT.

V gene TRBV6-5 combines with J gene TRBJ2-3, with 9 bases that match TRBD2. The CDR3 runs 15 residues. Germline V gene data show CDR1 as MNHEY and CDR2 as SVGAGI. After removal of 6 bases from V and 3 bases from J, the junction contained 7 bases not matched to a gene. In DNA form, the CDR3 reads TGTGCCAGCAGGGGCTTAGCGGGAGAAACAGATACGCAGTATTTT. This translates into CASRGLAGETDTQYF.

CDR3 region: CASSLQGGDQPQHF. DNA of the CDR3: TGTGCCAGCAGTTTACAGGGGGGTGATCAGCCCCAGCATTTT. The chain links TRBV6-5 to TRBJ1-5, with 8 bases identical to TRBD1. J lost 5 bases, V lost 4 bases, and 4 bases had no gene match. This CDR3 has 14 residues. Per germline, CDR1 MNHEY and CDR2 SVGAGI.

The chain recombines TRBV28 with TRBJ2-4; D is possibly TRBD2 (5 bases). CDR1 and CDR2 (germline): MDHEN, SYDVKM. The CDR3 is 13 amino acids. V was trimmed by 6 bases and J by 6 bases, leaving 12 bases between them. The CDR3 loop reads CASSTEAGNIQYF. The CDR3, as DNA: TGTGCCAGCAGCACTGAGGCGGGAAACATTCAGTACTTC.

The chain employs TRBV24-1 and TRBJ2-5; perhaps TRBD2 as D (7 bases). The CDR3 length is 11 residues. The germline V gene has CDR1 KGHDR and CDR2 SFDVKD. V was trimmed by 9 bases and J by 5 bases, leaving 9 bases between them. DNA for the CDR3: TGTGCCACCGGGAGGGGGGAGACCCAGTACTTC. Translating gives CATGRGETQYF.

The chain combines TRBV7-2 with TRBJ2-4; TRBD2 agrees at 8 bases. Germline-derived CDR1 and CDR2 are SGHTA and FQGNSA. J lost 9 bases, V lost 4 bases, and 11 bases had no gene match. This CDR3 has 15 amino acids. CDR3 coding DNA: TGTGCCAGCAGCTCCTCGGGACTAGACTTTTCCATTCAGTACTTC. Amino acids: CASSSSGLDFSIQYF.

This clone came up once. The rearrangement uses TRBV12-3 or TRBV12-4 and TRBJ2-1; the D is unclear. The CDR3 loop spans 13 amino acids. The germline V and J ends were trimmed by 5 bases and 4 bases, with 9 bases remaining between them. Here the CDR3 reads CASSLTKYNEQFF. The CDR3 nucleotides read TGTGCCAGCAGTCTGACAAAATACAATGAGCAGTTCTTC.

This rearrangement joins TRBV9 to TRBJ1-6, with D unresolved. Deletions cut 0 bases from V and 11 bases from J, with 12 bases between. The CDR3 has 14 residues. Germline-derived CDR1 and CDR2 are SGDLS and YYNGEE. In nucleotides, the CDR3 is TGTGCCAGCAGCGTAGAAGGAAACTGGGCACCCCTCCACTTT. This sequence encodes CASSVEGNWAPLHF.

The V and J genes are TRBV5-4 and TRBJ1-4, with TRBD1 matching 8 bases. Germline V gene lookup returns CDR1 SGHNT and CDR2 YYREEE (reference sequence). V lost 4 bases to trimming and J lost 3 bases; unmatched junction nucleotides: 5. The CDR3 extends over 15 amino acids. For the CDR3, the DNA is TGTGCCAGCAGCCTTACAGGGGGACCTAATGAAAAACTGTTTTTT. It encodes CASSLTGGPNEKLFF.

This chain uses TRBV19 with TRBJ2-1; D may match TRBD1 or TRBD2 (6 bases each). CDR3 size: 13 residues. Germline CDR1 LNHDA, CDR2 SQIVND (reference sequence). V shed 1 base and J shed 8 bases, with 9 bases lying between them. CDR3 amino acids: CASSIGGAHEQFF. The DNA of the CDR3 is TGTGCCAGTAGTATAGGGGGGGCCCATGAGCAGTTCTTC.

This chain links TRBV5-6 with TRBJ1-3, with D tentatively TRBD1 (6 bases). V lost 5 bases and J 6 bases, leaving 15 bases between the germline ends. CDR1 SGHDT and CDR2 YYEEEE come from the germline V gene. The CDR3 length is 14 residues. The chain's CDR3 is CASRGGHESNTIYF. The DNA of the CDR3 is TGTGCCAGCAGAGGGGGACATGAGTCAAACACCATATATTTT.

The chain is built from TRBV7-3 and TRBJ2-3; no firm D call. V lost 3 bases and J 0 bases, leaving 10 bases between the germline ends. Germline V CDR1 and CDR2: SGHTA, FQGTGA. There are 15 residues in the CDR3. CDR3 residues: CASSFSLSSTDTQYF. DNA of the CDR3: TGTGCCAGCAGCTTCTCTCTCTCTAGCACAGATACGCAGTATTTT.

V gene TRBV29-1 combines with J gene TRBJ1-2; D remains unclear. Trimming took 3 bases from V and 4 from J, leaving 18 bases between them. This CDR3 has 15 residues. Germline CDR1 and CDR2: SQVTM and ANQGSEA. The CDR3 region has the DNA TGCAGCGTTGACGGCCCCCAGAGGCCCCTCTATGGCTACACCTTC. Its translation: CSVDGPQRPLYGYTF.

The chain combines TRBV24-1 with TRBJ2-6; D might be TRBD1 (6 bases). The CDR3 consists of 16 residues. CDR1 and CDR2 from the germline V gene are KGHDR and SFDVKD. Trimming left V 4 bases short and J 3 bases short, with 12 bases between. The CDR3 coding sequence is TGTGCCACCAGTGAATCCAGGGGATATGGGGCCAACGTCCTGACTTTC. Translated: CATSESRGYGANVLTF.

The rearrangement joins TRBV7-3 to TRBJ1-2, with 8 bases aligning to TRBD1. Trimming cost V 5 bases and J 8 bases; bases outside gene matches: 10. The length of the CDR3 is 14 residues. The germline V gene encodes CDR1 SGHTA and CDR2 FQGTGA. The CDR3 reads CASSRDRGFSGYTF. CDR3 nucleotide sequence: TGTGCCAGCAGCCGTGACAGGGGTTTCTCCGGCTACACCTTC.

This rearrangement joins TRBV9 to TRBJ1-4; D might be TRBD1 (5 bases). The CDR3 runs to 17 residues. The V and J ends lost 4 bases and 4 bases respectively, with 20 bases between them. Per germline, CDR1 SGDLS and CDR2 YYNGEE. For the CDR3, the DNA is TGTGCCAGCAGCTCAAGGGACCTGGAGGCGGGTAATGAAAAACTGTTTTTT. The encoded protein is CASSSRDLEAGNEKLFF.

The chain is built from TRBV9 and TRBJ1-2, with a weak D call TRBD1 (6 bases). V shed 4 bases and J shed 3 bases, with 19 bases lying between them. Germline CDR1 reads SGDLS; CDR2 reads YYNGEE. The CDR3 consists of 16 residues. CDR3 in amino acids: CASSYPGQGKDYGYTF. DNA for the CDR3: TGTGCCAGCAGCTACCCGGGGCAGGGGAAGGACTATGGCTACACCTTC.

The chain carries TRBV5-1 and TRBJ1-1; D may be TRBD1 (6 bases). The V and J ends lost 4 bases and 4 bases respectively, with 14 bases between them. The germline gives CDR1 SGHRS, CDR2 YFSETQ. The CDR3 sequence is 14 residues long. The DNA of the CDR3 is TGCGCCAGCAGCGTCGACAGGTGGGGCACTGAAGCTTTCTTT. As protein: CASSVDRWGTEAFF.

The count of this clone is one. The chain employs TRBV6-5 and TRBJ2-7; 8 positions match TRBD1. Trimming cost V 2 bases and J 3 bases; bases outside gene matches: 9. Germline assignment: CDR1 MNHEY and CDR2 SVGAGI. CDR3 size: 16 residues. CDR3 DNA sequence: TGTGCCAGCAGTTACGGCATGGACAGGGAAAGCTACGAGCAGTACTTC. The encoded protein is CASSYGMDRESYEQYF.

This clone was recorded only once. The chain links TRBV27 to TRBJ2-7; D might be TRBD2 (6 bases). Trimming took off 2 bases at V and 2 bases at J, with 13 bases between the two ends. In germline, CDR1 is MNHEY, CDR2 SMNVEV (reference sequence). The CDR3 runs to 15 residues. This CDR3 reads CASSLAGQKAYEQYF. The CDR3 DNA sequence: TGTGCCAGCAGTTTAGCGGGGCAAAAGGCCTACGAGCAGTACTTC.

The V gene is TRBV7-9, the J gene TRBJ2-1; 7 positions match TRBD2. The CDR3 runs to 15 residues. V gave up 1 base and J gave up 6 bases; unmatched junction bases: 6. Germline V gene lookup returns CDR1 SEHNR and CDR2 FQNEAQ (reference sequence). CDR3 bases: TGTGCCAGCAGCTTAGGAGGACTAGATGCCAATGAGCAGTTCTTC. It is translated as CASSLGGLDANEQFF.

This clone came up once. CDR3: CASSFFTGGSGETQYF. The DNA for the CDR3 is TGTGCCAGCAGCTTTTTTACCGGCGGCTCGGGAGAGACCCAGTACTTC. The chain joins TRBV7-6 to TRBJ2-5; D is undetermined. Trimming shortened V by 3 bases and J by 4 bases, and 18 bases separated the two germline ends. CDR1 and CDR2 from the germline V gene are SGHVS and FNYEAQ. The CDR3 has 16 residues.

V and J are TRBV11-2 and TRBJ1-1, with 7 bases identical to TRBD1. The CDR3 has 14 residues. The ends lost 5 bases at V and 2 bases at J; junction bases unmatched: 5. Germline loops: CDR1 SGHAT, CDR2 FQNNGV. This CDR3 reads CASSGYRGNTEAFF. CDR3 nucleotide sequence: TGTGCCAGCAGCGGATACAGGGGTAACACTGAAGCTTTCTTT. Full variable domain (outside the CDR3, taken from reference TRBV11-2 and TRBJ1-1): EAGVAQSPRYKIIEKRQSVAFWCNPISGHATLYWYQQILGQGPKLLIQFQNNGVVDDSQLPKDRFSAERLKGVDSTLKIQPAKLEDSAVYLCASSGYRGNTEAFFGQGTRLTVV.

J is TRBJ2-7 and V is TRBV4-3; the match to TRBD1 covers 8 bases. Germline CDR1 is LGHNA and CDR2 is YSLEER. The CDR3 spans 15 residues. V lost 4 bases, J lost 2 bases, and 7 bases stayed unmatched. CDR3 bases: TGCGCCAGCAGCCCGACAGGGGCCAAAACCTACGAGCAGTACTTC. Its protein product is CASSPTGAKTYEQYF.

The rearrangement joins TRBV24-1 to TRBJ2-1, with 11 bases matching TRBD1. Losses at the gene ends were 3 bases for V and 6 bases for J; bases not matched to a gene: 3. The germline gives CDR1 KGHDR, CDR2 SFDVKD. The CDR3 is 15 residues long. The CDR3: CATSDSGTGGNEQFF. The CDR3 bases are TGTGCCACCAGTGATAGCGGGACAGGGGGCAATGAGCAGTTCTTC.